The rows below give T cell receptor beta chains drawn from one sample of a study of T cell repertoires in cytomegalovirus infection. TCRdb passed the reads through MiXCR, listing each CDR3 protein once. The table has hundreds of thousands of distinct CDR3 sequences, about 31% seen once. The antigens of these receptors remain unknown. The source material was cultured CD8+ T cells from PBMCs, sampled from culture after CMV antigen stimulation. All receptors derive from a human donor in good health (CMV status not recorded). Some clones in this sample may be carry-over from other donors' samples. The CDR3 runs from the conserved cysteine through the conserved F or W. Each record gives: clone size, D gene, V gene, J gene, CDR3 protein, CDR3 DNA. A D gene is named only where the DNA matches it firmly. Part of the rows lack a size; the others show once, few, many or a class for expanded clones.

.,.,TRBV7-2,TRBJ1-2,CASSAGPRNGYTF,TGTGCCAGCAGCGCAGGTCCTAGGAATGGCTACACCTTC
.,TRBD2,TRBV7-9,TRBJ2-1,CASSLAGSGGMNEQFF,TGTGCCAGCAGCTTAGCGGGGAGCGGGGGAATGAATGAGCAGTTCTTC
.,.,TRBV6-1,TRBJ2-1,CASSEVKSGISYNEQFF,TGTGCCAGCAGTGAAGTGAAGTCGGGGATCTCCTACAATGAGCAGTTCTTC
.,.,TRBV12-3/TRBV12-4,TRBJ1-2,CASSPRLQGNYGYTF,TGTGCCAGCAGTCCGCGCCTGCAGGGGAACTATGGCTACACCTTC
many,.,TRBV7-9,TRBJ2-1,CASSPRKSSYNEQFF,TGTGCCAGCAGCCCACGGAAGAGCTCCTACAATGAGCAGTTCTTC
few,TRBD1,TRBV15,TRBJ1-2,CATSRDRTGFGYTF,TGTGCCACCAGCAGAGATAGGACAGGGTTTGGCTACACCTTC
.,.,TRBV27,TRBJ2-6,CASSLGKISGANVLTF,TGTGCCAGCAGTTTGGGGAAGATCTCTGGGGCCAACGTCCTGACTTTC
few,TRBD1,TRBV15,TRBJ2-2,CATSRTGQGNTGELFF,TGTGCCACCAGCAGAACGGGACAGGGGAACACCGGGGAGCTGTTTTTT
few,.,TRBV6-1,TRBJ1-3,CASSEAASSGNTIYF,TGTGCCAGCAGTGAAGCGGCGAGCTCTGGAAACACCATATATTTT
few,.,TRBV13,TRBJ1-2,CASSPISAKGQGPYGYTF,TGTGCCAGCAGCCCCATCAGCGCCAAGGGACAAGGTCCCTATGGCTACACCTTC
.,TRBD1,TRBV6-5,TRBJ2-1,CASRQGTGENEQFF,TGTGCCAGCAGACAGGGGACAGGGGAGAATGAGCAGTTCTTC
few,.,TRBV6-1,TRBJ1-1,CASSSGTLGEAFF,TGTGCCAGCAGTTCTGGAACACTGGGGGAAGCTTTCTTT
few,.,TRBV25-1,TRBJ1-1,CASSAWEDTEAFF,TGTGCCAGCAGTGCTTGGGAGGACACTGAAGCTTTCTTT
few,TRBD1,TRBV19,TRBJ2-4,CASSLTGNIQYF,TGTGCCAGTAGTTTGACAGGGAATATTCAGTACTTC
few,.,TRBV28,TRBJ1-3,CASRGDMGSGNTIYF,TGTGCCAGCAGGGGAGACATGGGCTCTGGAAACACCATATATTTT
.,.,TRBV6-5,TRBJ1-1,CASSFNRDGVTEAFF,TGTGCCAGCAGTTTCAACAGGGATGGAGTCACTGAAGCTTTCTTT
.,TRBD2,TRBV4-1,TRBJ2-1,CASSQFLAGGNEQFF,TGCGCCAGCAGCCAATTTCTAGCGGGGGGTAATGAGCAGTTCTTC
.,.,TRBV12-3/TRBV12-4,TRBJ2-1,CASSFMNSDSNEQFF,TGTGCCAGCAGTTTCATGAACAGTGACTCCAATGAGCAGTTCTTC
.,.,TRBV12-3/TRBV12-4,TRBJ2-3,CASSHYGARTDTQYF,TGTGCCAGCAGCCACTACGGGGCCCGAACAGATACGCAGTATTTT
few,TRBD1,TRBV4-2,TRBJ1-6,CASSRDRGRSSPLHF,TGTGCCAGCAGCAGGGACAGGGGACGAAGTTCACCCCTCCACTTT
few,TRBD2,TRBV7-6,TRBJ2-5,CASSPLPGLAGQAQETQYF,TGTGCCAGCAGCCCTCTTCCGGGACTAGCGGGGCAAGCCCAAGAGACCCAGTACTTC
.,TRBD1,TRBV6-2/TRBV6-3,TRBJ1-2,CANSASGTGNGYTF,TGTGCCAACAGTGCGTCCGGGACAGGGAATGGCTACACCTTC
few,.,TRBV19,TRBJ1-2,CASSTYHRDLYGYTF,TGTGCCAGTAGTACTTATCACAGGGACCTCTATGGCTACACCTTC